This T cell receptor beta chain was identified in a study of cytotoxic CD8 clonotypes in ibrutinib-treated CLL. On the study more broadly: Sequenced samples delivered averages of 250,000 to 300,000 productive templates and 90,000 or so productive rearrangements.

V dropped 2 bases and J dropped 4 bases, with 3 bases sitting between them. The CDR3 contains 13 residues. CDR1 is MNHNS, CDR2 SASEGT, per germline. Findings and limits, study-wide: Baseline clonality was higher than in age-matched healthy donors and moved in step with circulating CD8+ T-cell counts. Public clonotypes proved infrequent, and on treatment they shrank or remained steady. Patients with sustained remission and those progressing were sampled at differing times.

The data were produced by immunoSEQ multiplex PCR, yet TCRdb's version contains in-frame clones alone and is incomplete. This table has about 130,000 clones, about 80% appearing once. To note about this clone: Its antigen is still unknown.

The sequence derives from a human donor with chronic lymphocytic leukemia. V and J are TRBV6-1 and TRBJ2-6; no definite D call. The sample was PBMCs, taken after 12 months of ibrutinib treatment. The CDR3 nucleotides read TGTGCCAGCAGTGAATCCGGGGCCAACGTCCTGACTTTC. Amino acids: CASSESGANVLTF.